One TCR beta chain is described in this entry. The sample originates from a study of T cell changes during pregnancy in multiple sclerosis. Germline V CDR1 and CDR2: LNHDA, SQIVND (reference sequence). This CDR3 spans 12 amino acids. V was cut by 0 bases and J by 9 bases, with 8 bases left in between. The assay was immunoSEQ multiplex PCR, and TCRdb's table has in-frame clones only and misses some. The data show about 73,000 clones, with around 90% seen just once and roughly 2% held by the top ten. This chain connects TRBV19 to TRBJ1-1; D is possibly TRBD1 (5 bases). This TCR derives from a female donor in good health, enrolled as a control in a pregnancy study. The sample was peripheral blood, taken in the second trimester of pregnancy. The CDR3: CASSIEGRKAFF. The CDR3 DNA is TGTGCCAGTAGTATAGAGGGGCGAAAAGCTTTCTTT.